A single sample gave rise to the 6 T cell receptor beta chains below, sequenced in a study of blood T cell repertoires in COVID-19. Method: immunoSEQ multiplex PCR; TCRdb's copy keeps in-frame clones and lacks some. The sample consists of 120,000 or so clones, about 80% of them appearing once. Material: peripheral blood. Receptor source: a man aged 55 to 70 with acute or convalescent COVID-19.

The chain joins TRBV28 to TRBJ2-4; TRBD1 might be the D (6 bases). V lost 9 bases, J lost 0 bases, and 18 bases lay in between. Germline CDR1 reads MDHEN; CDR2 reads SYDVKM. The CDR3 has 16 residues. CDR3 DNA sequence: TGTGCCAGTTACCCGGTCGGACAGCTAGCCAAAAACATTCAGTACTTC. It translates to CASYPVGQLAKNIQYF.

The rearrangement uses TRBV5-1 and TRBJ1-6, with 7 positions matching TRBD1. CDR3 length equals 14 residues. The V segment lost 4 bases and the J segment 8 bases; nucleotides outside the gene matches: 6. CDR1 is SGHRS and CDR2 is YFSETQ in the germline V gene. The CDR3 DNA reads as TGCGCCAGCAGCCTACAGGGGTGGGATTCACCCCTCCACTTT. The encoded protein is CASSLQGWDSPLHF.

The rearrangement uses TRBV7-9 and TRBJ2-2; D is possibly TRBD2 (6 bases). The V and J ends lost 7 bases and 1 base respectively, with 16 bases between them. Per the germline V gene, CDR1 is SEHNR and CDR2 is FQNEAQ (reference sequence). The CDR3 is 16 residues long. CDR3 DNA sequence: TGTGCCAGCACCAAACTGGGGGGAGTGAACACCGGGGAGCTGTTTTTT. Translation gives CASTKLGGVNTGELFF.

This chain uses TRBV7-9 with TRBJ2-2; 9 bases are a match to TRBD1. Germline CDR1 and CDR2: SEHNR and FQNEAQ (reference sequence). CDR3 length: 17 residues. After removal of 4 bases from V and 7 bases from J, the junction contained 13 bases not matched to a gene. CDR3 in amino acids: CASSSLGTGPYGGELFF. In DNA form, the CDR3 reads TGTGCCAGCAGCTCCCTAGGGACAGGGCCCTACGGCGGGGAGCTGTTTTTT.

This clone came up a few times. The V call is TRBV28, the J call TRBJ1-2, with unresolved D. The CDR3 is 13 amino acids. In germline, CDR1 is MDHEN, CDR2 SYDVKM. Trimming pared 9 bases from V and 5 bases from J, leaving 16 bases between. The CDR3 DNA is TGTGCCAGTTACCCGGGGTTTGGGTATGGCTACACCTTC. Translating gives CASYPGFGYGYTF.

This chain joins TRBV5-1 and TRBJ1-2, with 7 bases aligning to TRBD1. This CDR3 contains 14 residues. V trimming: 4 bases; J trimming: 4 bases; junction bases outside the gene matches: 7. From germline, CDR1 is SGHRS and CDR2 YFSETQ. CDR3: CASSLQRQGYGYTF. The CDR3 DNA is TGCGCCAGCAGCCTACAAAGACAGGGCTATGGCTACACCTTC.